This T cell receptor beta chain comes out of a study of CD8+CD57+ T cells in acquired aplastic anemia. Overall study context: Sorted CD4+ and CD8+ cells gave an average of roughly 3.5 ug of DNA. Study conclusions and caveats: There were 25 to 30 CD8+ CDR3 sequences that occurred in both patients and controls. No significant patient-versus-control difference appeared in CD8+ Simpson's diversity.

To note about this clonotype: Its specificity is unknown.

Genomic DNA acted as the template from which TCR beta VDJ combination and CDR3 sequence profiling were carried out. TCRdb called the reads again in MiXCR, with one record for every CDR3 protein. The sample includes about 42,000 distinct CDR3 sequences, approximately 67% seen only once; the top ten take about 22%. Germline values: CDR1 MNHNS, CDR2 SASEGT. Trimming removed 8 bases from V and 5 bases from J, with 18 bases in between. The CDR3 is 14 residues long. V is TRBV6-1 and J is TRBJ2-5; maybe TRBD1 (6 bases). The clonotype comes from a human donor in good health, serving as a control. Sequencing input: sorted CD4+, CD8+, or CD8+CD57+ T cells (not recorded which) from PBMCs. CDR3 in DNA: TGTGCCAGCCGACGTTGGGGGCTAGGGGAGACCCAGTACTTC. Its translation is CASRRWGLGETQYF.